A single sample gave rise to the 29 T cell receptor beta chains below, sequenced in a study of Ad26.COV2.S vaccination and SARS-CoV-2 variants. The method was immunoSEQ multiplex PCR; TCRdb's version includes in-frame clones alone and lacks a portion of them. The repertoire holds approximately 420,000 clones, more than 85% seen once, with roughly 3% in the top ten. Noted treatment: 15 to 20 received Ad26.COV2.S at low or high dose, single or two shots; about 5 received placebo; per-sample allocation not given. Day 63 following the first vaccine or placebo injection was when the samples were taken. The sequenced sample was peripheral blood, obtained in a trial of Ad26.COV2.S vaccine versus placebo. These receptors were collected from a person between 18 and 65 years old who received the Ad26.COV2.S COVID-19 vaccine or a placebo.

The chain recombines TRBV12-3 or TRBV12-4 with TRBJ2-3; D remains unclear. This CDR3 comprises 13 residues. V was shortened by 7 bases and J by 4 bases, with 12 bases between the two germline ends. CDR3 protein: CASTRGSADTQYF. CDR3 bases: TGTGCCAGCACCCGAGGCTCAGCAGATACGCAGTATTTT.

CDR3 DNA: TGCGCCAGCAGCCTGGACAGGGGGCCGTATGGCTACACCTTC. Translating it yields CASSLDRGPYGYTF. The chain couples TRBV4-3 to TRBJ1-2; 11 positions agree with TRBD1. The CDR3 consists of 14 residues. Germline V gives CDR1 LGHNA, CDR2 YSLEER. V was clipped by 4 bases and J by 5 bases; unmatched bases: 3.

The chain combines TRBV20-1 with TRBJ1-1; D is unresolved. Trimming took off 7 bases at V and 5 bases at J, with 5 bases between the two ends. Looked up from germline, CDR1 is DFQATT and CDR2 is SNEGSKA (reference sequence). This CDR3 has 9 residues. The CDR3, as DNA: TGCAGTGTTGGAACTGAAGCTTTCTTT. Protein: CSVGTEAFF.

The chain employs TRBV27 and TRBJ1-4; D might be TRBD1 (5 bases). V was shortened by 1 base and J by 8 bases, with 11 bases between the two germline ends. The CDR3 loop spans 14 amino acids. The germline gives CDR1 MNHEY, CDR2 SMNVEV (reference sequence). The DNA for the CDR3 is TGTGCCAGCAGTTTATATTGGGGGGGAGAAAAACTGTTTTTT. As protein: CASSLYWGGEKLFF. Drawing the rest from reference TRBV27 and TRBJ1-4, the complete variable domain is EAQVTQNPRYLITVTGKKLTVTCSQNMNHEYMSWYRQDPGLGLRQIYYSMNVEVTDKGDVPEGYKVSRKEKRNFPLILESPSPNQTSLYFCASSLYWGGEKLFFGSGTQLSVL.

This sequence joins TRBV6-5 and TRBJ2-2; D is unclear. V shed 2 bases and J shed 6 bases, with 4 bases lying between them. Germline loops: CDR1 MNHEY, CDR2 SVGAGI. The CDR3 contains 12 residues. The CDR3 DNA is TGTGCCAGCAGTTACATCTCCGGGGAGCTGTTTTTT. Its translation: CASSYISGELFF.

This chain connects TRBV9 to TRBJ2-7; a weak D match, TRBD1 (5 bases). V lost 2 bases, J lost 4 bases, and 16 bases lay in between. Germline CDR1 SGDLS, CDR2 YYNGEE. The CDR3 consists of 15 residues. The CDR3 region has the DNA TGTGCCAGCAGCGTCCATGTTCAGGGTATTTACGAGCAGTACTTC. Its translation is CASSVHVQGIYEQYF.

This chain links TRBV19 with TRBJ1-1, with TRBD1 identical over 8 bases. In germline, CDR1 is LNHDA, CDR2 SQIVND (reference sequence). V lost 3 bases and J lost 5; bases outside the gene matches: 5. This CDR3 is 14 amino acids long. The CDR3 here is CASSMDRERTEAFF. CDR3 DNA sequence: TGTGCCAGTAGTATGGACAGGGAGAGGACTGAAGCTTTCTTT.

This clone turned up a few times. The rearrangement links TRBV6-5 to TRBJ2-5, with 9 bases aligning to TRBD2. The CDR3 is made up of 16 amino acids. Germline lookup yields CDR1 MNHEY and CDR2 SVGAGI. The J segment lost 4 bases and the V segment lost 2 bases, leaving 8 bases of the junction unmatched. The CDR3 loop is CASSYIRRGGGETQYF. The CDR3 region has the DNA TGTGCCAGCAGTTACATTCGGCGCGGGGGGGGAGAGACCCAGTACTTC.

The V call is TRBV18, the J call TRBJ1-1; the D gene is possibly TRBD1 (6 bases). Trimming took off 5 bases at V and 5 bases at J, with 12 bases between the two ends. Germline loops: CDR1 KGHSH, CDR2 LQKENI. The CDR3 is made up of 13 amino acids. CDR3 residues: CASSSKQGTEAFF. The CDR3 nucleotides are TGTGCCAGCTCATCGAAACAGGGAACTGAAGCTTTCTTT.

The genes are TRBV2 and TRBJ1-1; unclear D gene. CDR3 size: 13 residues. Germline lookup yields CDR1 SNHLY and CDR2 FYNNEI. V lost 6 bases and J lost 3, with 11 bases in between. CDR3 coding DNA: TGTGCCAGCAGACAAGCGGGGTACACTGAAGCTTTCTTT. Residues: CASRQAGYTEAFF.

This clone was seen a handful of times. CDR3 in DNA: TGTGCCAGCAGTCTCTTTGGGGGCGATCCTGAAGCTTTCTTT. Translated, it gives CASSLFGGDPEAFF. J is TRBJ1-1 and V is TRBV27, with D tentatively TRBD1 (6 bases). The germline V and J ends were trimmed by 5 bases and 6 bases, with 16 bases remaining between them. Germline assignment: CDR1 MNHEY and CDR2 SMNVEV (reference sequence). This CDR3 is 14 amino acids long.

A note on this clone: Mismatch with germline at one junction end may stem from a read error. The chain couples TRBV7-2 to TRBJ2-4, with D unresolved. The CDR3 length is 14 residues. Germline V gene data show CDR1 as SGHTA and CDR2 as FQGNSA. The CDR3 sequence is CASSLSRWVGSLNF. Here the CDR3 DNA reads TGTGCCAGCAGCTTATCGCGATGGGTGGGGTCGCTGAACTTC.

J is TRBJ2-1 and V is TRBV19, with 7 bases matching TRBD2. The ends lost 3 bases at V and 9 bases at J; junction bases unmatched: 11. This CDR3 contains 15 residues. CDR1 is LNHDA and CDR2 is SQIVND in the germline V gene (reference sequence). The CDR3 here is CASSIPPGGFGEQFF. The DNA of the CDR3 is TGTGCCAGTAGTATTCCCCCCGGGGGGTTCGGTGAGCAGTTCTTC.

The chain is built from TRBV27 and TRBJ1-2, with 8 nucleotides matching TRBD1. The CDR3 runs 15 residues. Germline-derived CDR1 and CDR2 are MNHEY and SMNVEV (reference sequence). The V segment lost 3 bases and the J segment 2 bases; nucleotides outside the gene matches: 5. CDR3 sequence reads: CASSFTGGANYGYTF. The CDR3 DNA reads TGTGCCAGCAGTTTTACAGGGGGGGCGAACTATGGCTACACCTTC.

The chain combines TRBV6-6 with TRBJ1-1; the D is unclear. Germline V CDR1 and CDR2: MNHNY, SVGAGI (reference sequence). This CDR3 region has 15 residues. Trimming cost V 5 bases and J 0 bases, with 13 bases left between them. DNA of the CDR3: TGTGCCAGCAGTGTGACACGGGTTATGAACACTGAAGCTTTCTTT. This codes for CASSVTRVMNTEAFF.

The chain employs TRBV2 and TRBJ2-7; a possible D gene is TRBD1 (6 bases). The V end was cut by 6 bases, the J end by 4 bases, with 13 bases between. Germline V CDR1 and CDR2: SNHLY, FYNNEI. The CDR3 totals 13 residues. Written as DNA, the CDR3 is TGTGCCAGCAGACCCCGGGACACTTACGAGCAGTACTTC. It is translated as CASRPRDTYEQYF. Together with reference TRBV2 and TRBJ2-7, the CDR3 gives the full variable domain: EPEVTQTPSHQVTQMGQEVILRCVPISNHLYFYWYRQILGQKVEFLVSFYNNEISEKSEIFDDQFSVERPDGSNFTLKIRSTKLEDSAMYFCASRPRDTYEQYFGPGTRLTVT.

The V and J genes are TRBV10-3 and TRBJ1-1; 9 bases agree with TRBD1. Per the germline V gene, CDR1 is ENHRY and CDR2 is SYGVKD. The CDR3 runs to 15 residues. V was clipped by 6 bases and J by 6 bases; unmatched bases: 11. The CDR3 DNA follows: TGTGCCATCAGAGCGGACCGGGACAGGGACCCTGAAGCTTTCTTT. Protein product: CAIRADRDRDPEAFF.

The chain employs TRBV2 and TRBJ1-2; possibly TRBD1 for D (5 bases). Trimming left V 6 bases short and J 6 bases short, with 20 bases between. The CDR3 runs to 15 residues. Germline loops: CDR1 SNHLY, CDR2 FYNNEI. CDR3 sequence reads: CASRVTDTTVDGYTF. The CDR3 DNA is TGTGCCAGCAGGGTGACAGATACAACGGTAGATGGCTACACCTTC. Based on the CDR3 plus reference TRBV2 and TRBJ1-2, the full variable domain is EPEVTQTPSHQVTQMGQEVILRCVPISNHLYFYWYRQILGQKVEFLVSFYNNEISEKSEIFDDQFSVERPDGSNFTLKIRSTKLEDSAMYFCASRVTDTTVDGYTFGSGTRLTVV.

This chain links TRBV21-1 with TRBJ1-1; TRBD1, as called in the table, went unchecked against the DNA. TRBV21-1 is a pseudogene. This CDR3 spans 15 amino acids. DNA for the CDR3: TGTGCCAGCGTTCCCTATCGGCGTTCAGGCACTGAAGCTTTCTTT. Protein sequence: CASVPYRRSGTEAFF.

This clone was observed a handful of times. V and J are TRBV10-2 and TRBJ1-5; D remains ambiguous. V gave up 7 bases and J gave up 3 bases, with 10 bases separating them. CDR3 length: 13 residues. Germline-derived CDR1 and CDR2 are WSHSY and SAAADI. The CDR3: CASTGQANQPQHF. DNA of the CDR3: TGCGCCAGCACTGGGCAGGCCAATCAGCCCCAGCATTTT.

The rearrangement links TRBV4-1 to TRBJ1-2; 9 nucleotides align to TRBD1. The CDR3 loop spans 14 amino acids. Germline-derived CDR1 and CDR2 are MGHRA and YSYEKL. J was trimmed by 8 bases and V by 4 bases; bases with no gene match: 8. CDR3 loop: CASSRGTGIQGYTF. The CDR3 DNA sequence: TGCGCCAGCAGCCGAGGGACAGGGATTCAGGGCTACACCTTC.

The chain recombines TRBV30 with TRBJ2-7; the D gene is possibly TRBD1 (6 bases). V was shortened by 2 bases and J by 2 bases, with 13 bases between the two germline ends. The CDR3 runs to 14 residues. From germline, CDR1 is GTSNPN and CDR2 SVGIG (reference sequence). CDR3 sequence reads: CAWSPRDTPYEQYF. The CDR3, as DNA: TGTGCCTGGAGTCCTCGGGACACCCCCTACGAGCAGTACTTC.

V usage is TRBV19 and J usage is TRBJ1-5; D gene ambiguous. CDR1 LNHDA and CDR2 SQIVND come from the germline V gene (reference sequence). Trimming removed 6 bases from V and 4 bases from J, with 10 bases in between. The CDR3 has 13 amino acids. The CDR3: CASRAPANQPQHF. The CDR3 nucleotides are TGTGCCAGTAGGGCCCCGGCTAATCAGCCCCAGCATTTT.

The chain carries TRBV4-3 and TRBJ2-7, with 10 bases fitting TRBD2. CDR1 is LGHNA, CDR2 YSLEER, per germline. The V gene end was trimmed by 2 bases and the J gene end by 3 bases; junction bases not matched to a gene: 4. The CDR3 has 15 residues. This CDR3 is CASSQSSSGGYEQYF. The CDR3, as DNA: TGCGCCAGCAGCCAATCGTCTAGCGGGGGCTACGAGCAGTACTTC.

The chain has TRBV5-1 and TRBJ2-2, with 11 positions matching TRBD2. V shed 7 bases, J shed 5 bases, and the junction held 7 bases outside the gene matches. CDR3 length equals 15 residues. The germline V gene encodes CDR1 SGHRS and CDR2 YFSETQ. CDR3 in DNA: TGCGCCAGCCAAGGACTAGCGGGCACTACCGGGGAGCTGTTTTTT. Protein sequence: CASQGLAGTTGELFF.

The chain has TRBV7-2 and TRBJ1-1; no firm D call. The germline V gene encodes CDR1 SGHTA and CDR2 FQGNSA. This CDR3 is built from 13 residues. V was shortened by 2 bases and J by 1 base, with 5 bases between the two germline ends. The CDR3 loop is CASSLKRNTEAFF. CDR3 nucleotide sequence: TGTGCCAGCAGCTTAAAAAGGAACACTGAAGCTTTCTTT.

V and J are TRBV10-1 and TRBJ1-1; 9 bases agree with TRBD1. CDR3 length equals 16 residues. Trimming took 2 bases from V and 5 from J; bases not matched to a gene: 9. Germline V gives CDR1 WNHNN, CDR2 SYGVQD (reference sequence). The CDR3 spells CASSEQQGARRTEAFF. For the CDR3, the DNA is TGCGCCAGCAGTGAGCAACAGGGGGCGCGTCGTACTGAAGCTTTCTTT.

The V call is TRBV19, the J call TRBJ1-1; D unresolved. Germline CDR1 LNHDA, CDR2 SQIVND (reference sequence). The CDR3 extends over 12 amino acids. V was clipped by 4 bases and J by 5 bases, with 8 bases between them. CDR3 DNA: TGTGCCAGTAGTAATCTTAGGACTGAAGCTTTCTTT. Translating it yields CASSNLRTEAFF.

This clone was detected only once. This chain joins TRBV7-9 and TRBJ2-1, with D possibly called TRBD1 or TRBD2 (5 bases each). The CDR3 consists of 18 residues. Trimming shortened V by 1 base and J by 0 bases, and 16 bases separated the two germline ends. Germline CDR1 SEHNR, CDR2 FQNEAQ (reference sequence). CDR3 nucleotide sequence: TGTGCCAGCAGCTTAGAATCCGGGACGCTCAGCTCCTACAATGAGCAGTTCTTC. Protein sequence: CASSLESGTLSSYNEQFF.